The 15 T cell receptor beta chains below were found in one sample sequenced in a study of cytomegalovirus exposure and HLA in healthy donors (dated by TCRdb to 2017 to 2019). Library prep was done by the immunoSEQ multiplex PCR assay. A mixture of 60 forward primers for TCR Vbeta segments and 13 reverse primers for TCR Jbeta segments was used in the multiplex PCR. TCRdb carries this immuneACCESS record with in-frame sequences only. Its versions omit some clonotypes, under half of them owing to an unresolved V gene in the studies checked, with the rest unexplained. This sample holds 65,000 to 80,000 clones; roughly 80% were observed only once. The ten largest clones take up around a fifth of the sample. The material sequenced was PBMCs. Receptors were obtained from a woman aged 35 to 49 in good health and CMV-seropositive.

V and J are TRBV28 and TRBJ2-7, with D perhaps TRBD1 (6 bases). CDR3 length: 14 residues. V was cut by 8 bases and J by 3 bases, with 17 bases left in between. Germline V gene lookup returns CDR1 MDHEN and CDR2 SYDVKM. CDR3 nucleotides: TGTGCCAGCCAAGAGTCCCAGGGGCTCTACGAGCAGTACTTC. This codes for CASQESQGLYEQYF.

The V gene is TRBV5-1, the J gene TRBJ1-1; D remains unclear. Germline V gives CDR1 SGHRS, CDR2 YFSETQ. CDR3 length: 15 residues. Trimming shortened V by 4 bases and J by 4 bases, and 17 bases separated the two germline ends. The chain's CDR3 is CASSKPENGGTEAFF. In DNA, the CDR3 is TGCGCCAGCAGCAAACCGGAGAACGGAGGCACTGAAGCTTTCTTT.

CDR3: CASRGGKVSYEQYF. In DNA form, the CDR3 reads TGTGCCAGCAGGGGGGGTAAGGTATCCTACGAGCAGTACTTC. This chain links TRBV6-5 with TRBJ2-7, with D possibly matching TRBD2 (6 bases). This CDR3 contains 14 residues. With 6 bases removed from V and 1 base from J, the gap between germline ends came to 13 bases. Germline CDR1 reads MNHEY; CDR2 reads SVGAGI.

V and J are TRBV4-1 and TRBJ2-1; D might be TRBD2 (5 bases). Per germline, CDR1 MGHRA and CDR2 YSYEKL. This CDR3 has 16 amino acids. Deletions cut 1 base from V and 4 bases from J, with 14 bases between. The CDR3 nucleotides are TGCGCCAGCAGCCAAGCGGTTGCGGGTAATTACAATGAGCAGTTCTTC. It codes for CASSQAVAGNYNEQFF.

The V call is TRBV5-1, the J call TRBJ1-2, with a weak D call TRBD1 (6 bases). This CDR3 contains 14 residues. V dropped 0 bases and J dropped 5 bases, with 11 bases sitting between them. Germline V lookup: CDR1 SGHRS, CDR2 YFSETQ. The CDR3 DNA is TGCGCCAGCAGCTTGGCGGACAGCTTATATGGCTACACCTTC. It codes for CASSLADSLYGYTF.

The chain couples TRBV7-9 to TRBJ2-3; D is possibly TRBD1 (5 bases). V shed 3 bases and J shed 2 bases, with 12 bases lying between them. The CDR3 loop spans 15 amino acids. Germline CDR1 is SEHNR and CDR2 is FQNEAQ (reference sequence). This CDR3 reads CASSFIRGTTDTQYF. DNA of the CDR3: TGTGCCAGCAGCTTCATTAGGGGTACCACAGATACGCAGTATTTT.

Comment on this clone: At one end the junction does not follow the germline gene, possibly because of a read error. As DNA, the CDR3 is TGTGCTAGTGGCTTGGGGGGCGGGAGGGTAAATGAGCAGTTCTTC. As protein: CASGLGGGRVNEQFF. The gene calls are TRBV12-5 and TRBJ2-1, with 9 bases fitting TRBD2. CDR3 length: 15 residues. CDR1 is LGHNT, CDR2 FRNRAP, per germline.

CDR3 nucleotide sequence: TGTGCCAGCAGTACGCCCGGGGGTTGGGGCTACACCTTC. Translation: CASSTPGGWGYTF. The chain joins TRBV28 to TRBJ1-2; D is possibly TRBD1 (5 bases). Germline assignment: CDR1 MDHEN and CDR2 SYDVKM. Trimming cost V 5 bases and J 8 bases, with 15 bases left between them. This CDR3 spans 13 amino acids.

The chain has TRBV7-8 and TRBJ2-5, with D possibly matching TRBD2 (6 bases). V lost 5 bases, J lost 4 bases, and 14 bases lay in between. The germline gives CDR1 SGHVS, CDR2 FQNEAQ. The length of the CDR3 is 14 residues. The CDR3 loop reads CASSRHQGGETQYF. CDR3 in DNA: TGTGCCAGCAGCCGCCATCAGGGAGGAGAGACCCAGTACTTC. Combining the CDR3 with reference TRBV7-8 and TRBJ2-5 gives the whole variable domain GAGVSQSPRYKVAKRGQDVALRCDPISGHVSLFWYQQALGQGPEFLTYFQNEAQLDKSGLPSDRFFAERPEGSVSTLKIQRTQQEDSAVYLCASSRHQGGETQYFGPGTRLLVL.

The V call is TRBV19, the J call TRBJ1-2; D call uncertain. V was pared by 7 bases and J by 2 bases, with 11 bases between. This CDR3 has 13 amino acids. Germline loops: CDR1 LNHDA, CDR2 SQIVND (reference sequence). The CDR3, as DNA: TGTGCCAGTAAGGTTGCGGGGAACTATGGCTACACCTTC. This codes for CASKVAGNYGYTF.

This chain connects TRBV2 to TRBJ2-5; 8 nucleotides line up with TRBD1. The J call may be faulty, since TRBJ2-7 better matches the DNA end. CDR3 length equals 13 residues. The germline gives CDR1 SNHLY, CDR2 FYNNEI. The CDR3 bases are TGTGCCAGCAGTGGACAGGGGTTCTACGAGCAGTACTTC. Protein product: CASSGQGFYEQYF.

The V gene is TRBV2, the J gene TRBJ2-5; D remains unclear. Germline V CDR1 and CDR2: SNHLY, FYNNEI. CDR3 length: 12 amino acids. Trimming stripped 7 bases from V and 5 bases from J, with 11 bases between. The CDR3 here is CASTLRVETQYF. CDR3 DNA: TGTGCCAGCACCTTGCGAGTCGAGACCCAGTACTTC.

This clone was detected only a few times. The same CDR3 arises from other DNA sequences in this sample as well. The chain employs TRBV30 and TRBJ2-5, with D possibly TRBD2 on 5 matching bases. The CDR3 length is 12 residues. Germline CDR1 GTSNPN, CDR2 SVGIG (reference sequence). The ends were cut back, 0 bases at V and 5 bases at J, with 7 bases in the middle. The CDR3 DNA is TGTGCCTGGAGTGTAGGCGGGGAGACCCAGTACTTC. Translating gives CAWSVGGETQYF. The variable domain in full, completed from reference TRBV30 and TRBJ2-5, reads SQTIHQWPATLVQPVGSPLSLECTVEGTSNPNLYWYRQAAGRGLQLLFYSVGIGQISSEVPQNLSASRPQDRQFILSSKKLLLSDSGFYLCAWSVGGETQYFGPGTRLLVL.

The V and J genes are TRBV27 and TRBJ2-3, with 9 bases that match TRBD1. The V gene's germline CDR1 is MNHEY and CDR2 SMNVEV (reference sequence). Germline trimming cut 7 bases from V and 4 bases from J; bases unmatched to any gene: 15. The CDR3 consists of 17 residues. The CDR3 region is CASILTSTGGPPDTQYF. The DNA for the CDR3 is TGTGCCAGCATACTGACCTCGACAGGGGGACCCCCAGATACGCAGTATTTT.

The V and J genes are TRBV5-4 and TRBJ2-2; weak D call: TRBD2 (5 bases). The CDR3 spans 14 residues. Looked up from germline, CDR1 is SGHNT and CDR2 is YYREEE (reference sequence). The ends were cut back, 5 bases at V and 4 bases at J, with 12 bases in the middle. This CDR3 is CASSGSSITGELFF. Here the CDR3 DNA reads TGTGCCAGCAGTGGTTCTAGCATCACCGGGGAGCTGTTTTTT.